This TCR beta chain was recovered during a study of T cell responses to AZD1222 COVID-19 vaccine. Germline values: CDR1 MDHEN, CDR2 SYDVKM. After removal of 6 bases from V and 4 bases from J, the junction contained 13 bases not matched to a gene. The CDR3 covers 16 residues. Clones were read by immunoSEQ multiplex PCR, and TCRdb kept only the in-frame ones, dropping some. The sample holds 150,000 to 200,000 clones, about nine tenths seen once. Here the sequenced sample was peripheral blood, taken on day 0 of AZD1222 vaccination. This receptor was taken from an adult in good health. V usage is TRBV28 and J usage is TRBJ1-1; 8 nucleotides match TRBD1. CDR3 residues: CASRTPQGARITEAFF. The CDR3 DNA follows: TGTGCCAGCAGAACGCCTCAGGGGGCGCGTATCACTGAAGCTTTCTTT. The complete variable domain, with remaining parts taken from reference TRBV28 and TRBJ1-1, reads DVKVTQSSRYLVKRTGEKVFLECVQDMDHENMFWYRQDPGLGLRLIYFSYDVKMKEKGDIPEGYSVSREKKERFSLILESASTNQTSMYLCASRTPQGARITEAFFGQGTRLTVV.